Listed below are T cell receptor beta chains from one sample, sequenced in a study of T cells in Graves' hyperthyroidism and ophthalmopathy. TCRdb processed the multiplex PCR reads anew with MiXCR; each CDR3 protein has one entry. The repertoire consists of almost 350,000 distinct CDR3 sequences, with around 18% occurring once and the leading ten covering 15%. The sequenced sample was blood. Receptor source: a woman aged 40 to 49 with Graves' ophthalmopathy. The CDR3 runs from the conserved cysteine through the conserved F or W. A D gene is named only where the DNA matches it firmly. Only part of the rows carry a size: once, few, many, or a class if the clone is expanded.

j_gene	abundance	v_gene	d_gene	CDR3aa	CDR3nt
TRBJ2-7	many	TRBV2	NA	CASSVHRLGEQYF	TGTGCCAGCAGTGTTCACCGATTGGGCGAGCAGTACTTC
TRBJ2-7	NA	TRBV6-1	NA	CASSEVAGYYEQYF	TGTGCCAGCAGTGAAGTGGCAGGTTACTACGAGCAGTACTTC
TRBJ1-1	many	TRBV12-3/TRBV12-4	NA	CASSLFSTEAFF	TGTGCCAGCAGTTTGTTCTCTACTGAAGCTTTCTTT
TRBJ2-7	many	TRBV27	TRBD1	CASSSYTRDRGYEQYF	TGTGCCAGCAGTAGCTACACCCGGGACAGGGGGTACGAGCAGTACTTC
TRBJ2-5	many	TRBV28	NA	CASSGFRETQYF	TGTGCCAGCAGTGGCTTCAGAGAGACCCAGTACTTC
TRBJ1-5	many	TRBV27	NA	CASSLRGRDQPQHF	TGTGCCAGCAGTTTAAGGGGCAGGGATCAGCCCCAGCATTTT
TRBJ1-5	many	TRBV20-1	NA	CSARDARAHQPQHF	TGCAGTGCTAGAGATGCCAGGGCCCATCAGCCCCAGCATTTT
TRBJ2-5	NA	TRBV15	TRBD2	CATSRDHGASGPQETQYF	TGTGCCACCAGCAGAGATCACGGGGCTAGCGGGCCACAAGAGACCCAGTACTTC
TRBJ1-1	NA	TRBV19	NA	CASRAQGFKPEAFF	TGTGCCAGTAGAGCCCAGGGTTTTAAACCTGAAGCTTTCTTT
TRBJ2-7	few	TRBV10-3	TRBD1	CATSGWGTGNFEQYF	TGTGCCACTTCGGGTTGGGGGACAGGGAATTTCGAGCAGTACTTC
TRBJ1-1	many	TRBV2	TRBD1	CASSSPRGPSMNTEAFF	TGTGCCAGCTCGTCCCCCAGGGGGCCCTCCATGAACACTGAAGCTTTCTTT
TRBJ1-1	many	TRBV12-3/TRBV12-4	NA	CASSLRAPDTEAFF	TGTGCCAGCAGTTTGCGGGCCCCCGACACTGAAGCTTTCTTT
TRBJ1-5	many	TRBV6-5	NA	CASRPSGTSNQPQHF	TGTGCCAGCAGGCCTTCCGGGACAAGTAATCAGCCCCAGCATTTT
TRBJ1-1	many	TRBV7-2	TRBD1	CASSKKTGGRTEAFF	TGTGCCAGCAGCAAAAAGACAGGGGGCCGCACTGAAGCTTTCTTT
TRBJ1-1	many	TRBV12-3/TRBV12-4	NA	CASRPDRKTYDTEAFF	TGTGCCAGCAGACCTGACAGGAAGACTTATGACACTGAAGCTTTCTTT
TRBJ2-2	many	TRBV6-5	TRBD2	CASSYWGLAGGELFF	TGTGCCAGCAGTTATTGGGGACTAGCAGGCGGGGAGCTGTTTTTT
TRBJ1-2	many	TRBV6-5	NA	CASSYVAADYGYTF	TGTGCCAGCAGTTACGTCGCGGCAGATTATGGCTACACCTTC
TRBJ2-5	many	TRBV15	NA	CATSKQNWETQYF	TGTGCCACCAGCAAACAAAATTGGGAGACCCAGTACTTC
TRBJ2-1	many	TRBV20-1	NA	CSAREVFMGLKVSYEQFF	TGCAGTGCTAGAGAGGTGTTCATGGGTTTAAAGGTGAGTTATGAGCAGTTCTTC
TRBJ2-5	NA	TRBV27	NA	CASSFRGGGTQYF	TGTGCCAGCAGTTTCCGCGGAGGGGGGACCCAGTACTTC
TRBJ1-2	few	TRBV19	TRBD1	CAGRGTGSYGYTF	TGTGCCGGACGAGGGACAGGGTCGTATGGCTACACCTTC
TRBJ1-1	few	TRBV9	TRBD1	CASRGQGRNTEAFF	TGTGCCAGCAGAGGACAGGGACGGAACACTGAAGCTTTCTTT
TRBJ2-2	NA	TRBV2	TRBD2	CASSEGTSGIGTGELFF	TGTGCCAGCAGTGAAGGGACTAGCGGGATCGGCACCGGGGAGCTGTTTTTT
TRBJ2-7	many	TRBV28	NA	CASSLVLGVATYEQYF	TGTGCCAGCAGTTTGGTGTTGGGCGTAGCAACCTACGAGCAGTACTTC
TRBJ1-5	many	TRBV6-2/TRBV6-3	TRBD1	CASSYRDRAQPQHF	TGTGCCAGCAGTTACCGGGACAGGGCTCAGCCCCAGCATTTT
TRBJ1-4	many	TRBV28	NA	CASSQTGFEKLFF	TGTGCCAGCAGTCAGACAGGATTTGAAAAACTGTTTTTT
TRBJ2-7	many	TRBV28	NA	CASSFGFPYEQYF	TGTGCCAGCAGTTTCGGGTTTCCCTACGAGCAGTACTTC
TRBJ2-5	many	TRBV27	TRBD2	CASSTGREETQYF	TGTGCCAGCAGCACTGGGAGGGAAGAGACCCAGTACTTC
TRBJ1-1	NA	TRBV28	TRBD1	CASRWDRENTEAFF	TGTGCCAGCAGATGGGACAGGGAGAACACTGAAGCTTTCTTT
TRBJ1-1	many	TRBV7-3	NA	CASSLNTNTEAFF	TGTGCCAGCAGCTTAAATACGAACACTGAAGCTTTCTTT
TRBJ2-7	many	TRBV12-3/TRBV12-4	TRBD2	CASTFRGRNYEQYF	TGTGCCAGCACCTTCCGCGGGAGGAATTACGAGCAGTACTTC
TRBJ2-7	few	TRBV7-2	TRBD1	CASSSDREGYEQYF	TGTGCCAGCAGCTCGGACAGGGAAGGGTACGAGCAGTACTTC
TRBJ1-1	many	TRBV19	NA	CASSTAGIGTEAFF	TGTGCCAGTAGTACGGCAGGAATCGGCACTGAAGCTTTCTTT
TRBJ2-7	many	TRBV7-9	TRBD1	CASSSSRDRGHFAEQYF	TGTGCCAGCAGCTCGTCCCGGGACAGGGGGCATTTTGCCGAGCAGTACTTC